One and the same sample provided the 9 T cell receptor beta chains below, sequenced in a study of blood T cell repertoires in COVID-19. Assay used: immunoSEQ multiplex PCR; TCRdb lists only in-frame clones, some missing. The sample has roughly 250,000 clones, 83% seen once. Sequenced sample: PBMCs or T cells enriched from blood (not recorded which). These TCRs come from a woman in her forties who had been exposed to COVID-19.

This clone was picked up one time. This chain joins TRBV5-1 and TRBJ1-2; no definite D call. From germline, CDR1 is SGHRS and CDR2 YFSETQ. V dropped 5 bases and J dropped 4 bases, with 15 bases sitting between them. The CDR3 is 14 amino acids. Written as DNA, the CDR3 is TGCGCCAGCAGGGAGGTCCGGGGAGTCTATGGCTACACCTTC. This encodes CASREVRGVYGYTF.

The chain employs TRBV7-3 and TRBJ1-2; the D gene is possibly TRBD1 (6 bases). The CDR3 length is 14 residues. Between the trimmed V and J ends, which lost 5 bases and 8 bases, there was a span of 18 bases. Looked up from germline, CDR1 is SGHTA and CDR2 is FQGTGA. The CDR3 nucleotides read TGTGCCAGCAGCCTTACTACAGGGAGCGCGGGCTACACCTTC. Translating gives CASSLTTGSAGYTF.

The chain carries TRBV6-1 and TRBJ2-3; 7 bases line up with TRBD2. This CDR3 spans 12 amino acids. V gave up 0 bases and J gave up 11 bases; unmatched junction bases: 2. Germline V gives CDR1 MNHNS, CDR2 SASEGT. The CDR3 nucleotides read TGTGCCAGCAGTGAAGCAACGGGGGGGCAGTATTTT. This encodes CASSEATGGQYF.

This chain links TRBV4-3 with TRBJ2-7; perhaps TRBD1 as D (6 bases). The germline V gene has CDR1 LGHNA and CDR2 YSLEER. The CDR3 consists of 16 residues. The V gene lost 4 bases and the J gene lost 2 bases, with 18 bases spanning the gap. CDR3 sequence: CASSRGPPGTTYEQYF. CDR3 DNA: TGCGCCAGCAGCCGAGGGCCTCCCGGGACAACCTACGAGCAGTACTTC.

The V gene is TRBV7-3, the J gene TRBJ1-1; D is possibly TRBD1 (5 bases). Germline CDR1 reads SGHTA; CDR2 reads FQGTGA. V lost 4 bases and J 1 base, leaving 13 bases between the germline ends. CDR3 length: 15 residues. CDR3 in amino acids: CASSSRGRGNTEAFF. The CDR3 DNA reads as TGTGCCAGCAGCTCAAGGGGTCGAGGGAACACTGAAGCTTTCTTT.

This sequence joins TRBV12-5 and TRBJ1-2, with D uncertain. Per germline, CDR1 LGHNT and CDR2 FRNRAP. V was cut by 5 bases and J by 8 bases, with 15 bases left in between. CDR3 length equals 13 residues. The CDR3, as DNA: TGTGCTAGTGGTGCGACACGAGCTCAAGGCTACACCTTC. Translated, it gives CASGATRAQGYTF.

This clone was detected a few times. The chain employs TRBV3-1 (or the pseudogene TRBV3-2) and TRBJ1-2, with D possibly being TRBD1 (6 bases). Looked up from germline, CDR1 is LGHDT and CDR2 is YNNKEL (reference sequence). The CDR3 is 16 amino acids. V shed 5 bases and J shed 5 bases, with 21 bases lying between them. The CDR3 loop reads CASSYSTGHPLYGYTF. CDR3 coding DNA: TGTGCCAGCAGCTATAGCACGGGACACCCACTTTATGGCTACACCTTC.

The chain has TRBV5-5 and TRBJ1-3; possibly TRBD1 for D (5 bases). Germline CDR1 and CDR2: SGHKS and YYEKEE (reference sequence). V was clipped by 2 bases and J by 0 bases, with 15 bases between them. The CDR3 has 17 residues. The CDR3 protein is CASSFMNRLYSGNTIYF. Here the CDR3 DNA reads TGTGCCAGCAGCTTTATGAACAGGCTGTACTCTGGAAACACCATATATTTT.

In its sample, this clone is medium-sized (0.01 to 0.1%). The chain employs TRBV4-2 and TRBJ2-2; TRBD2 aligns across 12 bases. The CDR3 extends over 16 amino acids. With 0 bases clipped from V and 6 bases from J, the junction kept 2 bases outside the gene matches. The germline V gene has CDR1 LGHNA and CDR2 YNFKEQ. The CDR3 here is CASSQDSSGGAGELFF. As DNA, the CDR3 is TGTGCCAGCAGCCAAGATTCTAGCGGGGGGGCCGGGGAGCTGTTTTTT.